Listed below are T cell receptor beta chains from one sample, sequenced in a study of chemoradiotherapy in HPV16-positive cancers. Clones were sequenced by immunoSEQ multiplex PCR, and TCRdb holds only the in-frame ones, with some missing. The table includes about 35,000 clones, around 77% detected once. The sequences come from blood, collected from a patient who underwent chemoradiotherapy. Receptors originate from a human donor with HPV-associated anogenital cancer. The CDR3 runs from the conserved cysteine through the conserved F or W. The D gene is left open where the match is weak. Some rows have no size entry. The others give once, few or many, or a class for an expanded clone.

j_gene | v_gene | d_gene | abundance | CDR3aa | CDR3nt
TRBJ1-5 | TRBV7-9 | NA | NA | CASSLGGGQVGNQPQHF | TGTGCCAGCAGCTTAGGGGGGGGGCAGGTAGGGAATCAGCCCCAGCATTTT
TRBJ2-7 | TRBV25-1 | TRBD2 | NA | CASSEWTSGAGEQYF | TGTGCCAGCAGTGAATGGACTAGCGGGGCGGGAGAGCAGTACTTC
TRBJ2-5 | TRBV10-3 | TRBD2 | NA | CAISDSGGAQETQYF | TGTGCCATCAGTGATAGCGGGGGGGCACAAGAGACCCAGTACTTC
TRBJ2-6 | TRBV5-8 | NA | NA | CASSVWISGANVLTF | TGTGCCAGCAGCGTATGGATCTCTGGGGCCAACGTCCTGACTTTC
TRBJ2-5 | TRBV7-3 | TRBD1 | NA | CASSLGQGAETQYF | TGTGCCAGCAGCTTAGGGCAGGGGGCGGAGACCCAGTACTTC
TRBJ2-1 | TRBV11-3 | TRBD2 | NA | CASSNRPGLAGNEQFF | TGTGCCAGCAGTAACCGTCCGGGACTAGCGGGCAATGAGCAGTTCTTC
TRBJ1-6 | TRBV7-9 | NA | NA | CASSPRQNSPLHF | TGTGCCAGCAGCCCCAGACAGAATTCACCCCTCCACTTT
TRBJ2-5 | TRBV18 | NA | NA | CASSLLEGGVQETQYF | TGTGCCAGCTCACTACTTGAGGGGGGGGTTCAAGAGACCCAGTACTTC
TRBJ1-2 | TRBV11-2 | NA | medium-sized | CASSSPRRENYGYTF | TGTGCCAGCAGCTCCCCGCGGAGGGAAAACTATGGCTACACCTTC
TRBJ1-5 | TRBV6-6 | NA | NA | CASSYSRDILQPQHF | TGTGCCAGCAGTTACTCCCGGGACATCTTGCAGCCCCAGCATTTT
TRBJ1-4 | TRBV29-1 | NA | NA | CSASTWGSDYEKLFF | TGCAGCGCCTCTACCTGGGGCAGCGACTATGAAAAACTGTTTTTT
TRBJ2-3 | TRBV27 | NA | NA | CASSPGRTTGTQYF | TGTGCCAGCAGTCCGGGACGCACCACGGGTACGCAGTATTTT
TRBJ2-4 | TRBV19 | TRBD1 | NA | CASRDRVAKNIQYF | TGTGCCAGTAGGGACAGGGTAGCCAAAAACATTCAGTACTTC
TRBJ2-5 | TRBV29-1 | TRBD1 | NA | CSVDPRDRPNQETQYF | TGCAGCGTTGATCCCCGGGACAGGCCTAACCAAGAGACCCAGTACTTC
TRBJ2-5 | TRBV2 | NA | NA | CASSAPGVLSETQYF | TGTGCCAGCAGTGCCCCCGGGGTTTTGTCCGAGACCCAGTACTTC
TRBJ1-1 | TRBV2 | NA | few | CASSDGDLLMNTEAFF | TGTGCCAGCAGTGACGGGGACCTCTTAATGAACACTGAAGCTTTCTTT
TRBJ2-7 | TRBV9 | NA | few | CASSPSSLAGEQYF | TGTGCCAGCAGCCCAAGTTCATTAGCTGGCGAGCAGTACTTC
TRBJ2-3 | TRBV6-6 | TRBD2 | NA | CASLGPGGITDTQYF | TGTGCCAGCCTCGGACCGGGGGGTATCACAGATACGCAGTATTTT
TRBJ1-1 | TRBV18 | NA | NA | CASSPVGDTEAFF | TGTGCCAGCTCACCAGTAGGGGACACTGAAGCTTTCTTT
TRBJ2-3 | TRBV7-9 | TRBD2 | NA | CASSRTSGGSTDTQYF | TGTGCCAGCAGCCGGACTAGCGGGGGTAGCACAGATACGCAGTATTTT
TRBJ1-2 | TRBV7-8 | NA | NA | CASSLSQGYYGYTF | TGTGCCAGCAGCTTATCCCAGGGCTACTATGGCTACACCTTC
TRBJ2-7 | TRBV7-2 | TRBD2 | few | CASSSTSGHYEQYF | TGTGCCAGCAGCTCGACTAGCGGACACTACGAGCAGTACTTC
TRBJ2-3 | TRBV6-5 | TRBD2 | NA | CASSYSGGRGTDTQYF | TGTGCCAGCAGTTACTCGGGGGGGAGGGGCACAGATACGCAGTATTTT
TRBJ2-4 | TRBV18 | TRBD2 | NA | CASSPLAGENIQYF | TGTGCCAGCTCACCGCTAGCGGGGGAAAACATTCAGTACTTC
TRBJ2-3 | TRBV13 | TRBD2 | NA | CASSPQAPGLAGSSTDTQYF | TGTGCCAGCAGCCCCCAGGCACCGGGACTAGCGGGGTCTAGCACAGATACGCAGTATTTT
TRBJ1-4 | TRBV7-9 | TRBD1 | NA | CASSSWDRDSEKLFF | TGTGCCAGCAGCTCCTGGGACAGGGACAGTGAAAAACTGTTTTTT
TRBJ2-1 | TRBV9 | TRBD2 | NA | CASSVTLEAGGVNEQFF | TGTGCCAGCAGCGTGACGTTAGAAGCGGGGGGGGTCAATGAGCAGTTCTTC
TRBJ2-4 | TRBV19 | NA | NA | CASSVRGQSVQNIQYF | TGTGCCAGTAGTGTGCGAGGGCAGTCCGTTCAAAACATTCAGTACTTC
TRBJ2-1 | TRBV4-3 | NA | NA | CASSHETGHNEQFF | TGCGCCAGCAGCCACGAAACAGGGCACAATGAGCAGTTCTTC
TRBJ2-3 | TRBV7-2 | TRBD1 | NA | CASSSQGQGAGSDTQYF | TGTGCCAGCAGTTCTCAGGGACAGGGGGCTGGGTCAGATACGCAGTATTTT
TRBJ2-5 | TRBV11-2 | NA | NA | CASSADQETQYF | TGTGCCAGCAGCGCGGACCAAGAGACCCAGTACTTC
TRBJ1-1 | TRBV7-2 | NA | NA | CASRTGSGGTEAFF | TGTGCCAGCAGAACTGGGAGTGGGGGCACTGAAGCTTTCTTT
TRBJ1-5 | TRBV6-4 | NA | NA | CASSEGVGQPQHF | TGTGCCAGCAGTGAAGGGGTGGGACAGCCCCAGCATTTT
TRBJ1-2 | TRBV7-3 | NA | NA | CASSPHGGGLSYYGYTF | TGTGCCAGCAGCCCTCATGGTGGGGGACTGTCTTACTATGGCTACACCTTC
TRBJ1-4 | TRBV30 | TRBD1 | NA | CAWRGQELNEKLFF | TGTGCCTGGAGGGGACAGGAGTTAAATGAAAAACTGTTTTTT
TRBJ2-3 | TRBV7-6 | NA | NA | CASSLAARADTQYF | TGTGCCAGCAGCTTAGCGGCGAGGGCAGATACGCAGTATTTT
TRBJ2-1 | TRBV5-4 | NA | NA | CASSGDPVNEQFF | TGTGCCAGCAGCGGGGACCCAGTGAATGAGCAGTTCTTC
TRBJ2-7 | TRBV18 | TRBD2 | NA | CASSPLSTSGGAYEQYF | TGTGCCAGCTCACCCCTTTCGACTAGCGGGGGTGCCTACGAGCAGTACTTC
TRBJ1-2 | TRBV5-8 | TRBD1 | NA | CASSLLSGGKYGYTF | TGTGCCAGCAGCTTGCTCTCAGGGGGGAAGTATGGCTACACCTTC
TRBJ2-5 | TRBV11-1 | TRBD1 | NA | CASSPGQTLIQETQYF | TGTGCCAGCAGCCCGGGACAGACCCTTATACAAGAGACCCAGTACTTC
TRBJ1-5 | TRBV7-8 | TRBD1 | NA | CASSSYRGDQPQHF | TGTGCCAGCAGCTCTTACAGGGGGGATCAGCCCCAGCATTTT
TRBJ2-1 | TRBV6-5 | NA | NA | CASSLNRARDNEQFF | TGTGCCAGCAGTCTAAACAGGGCTCGCGACAATGAGCAGTTCTTC
TRBJ1-1 | TRBV5-1 | TRBD1 | NA | CASIGQGVPNTEAFF | TGCGCCAGCATCGGGCAGGGGGTGCCGAACACTGAAGCTTTCTTT
TRBJ2-5 | TRBV19 | NA | NA | CASSTKQGEETQYF | TGTGCCAGTAGTACTAAACAGGGCGAAGAGACCCAGTACTTC
TRBJ2-7 | TRBV9 | NA | medium-sized | CASSPSLGRVGSYEQYF | TGTGCCAGCAGCCCCTCCTTGGGCAGGGTAGGTAGCTACGAGCAGTACTTC
TRBJ2-3 | TRBV11-1 | NA | NA | CASSRTEGSTDTQYF | TGTGCCAGCAGCCGCACTGAGGGGAGCACAGATACGCAGTATTTT
TRBJ1-1 | TRBV10-3 | TRBD1 | NA | CAISNGQGGGSEAFF | TGTGCCATCAGTAACGGACAGGGGGGTGGCTCTGAAGCTTTCTTT
TRBJ1-5 | TRBV18 | TRBD1 | NA | CASSPQGRGSNQPQHF | TGTGCCAGCTCACCACAGGGCAGGGGGAGCAATCAGCCCCAGCATTTT
TRBJ2-3 | TRBV9 | NA | NA | CASSSSTDTQYF | TGTGCCAGCAGCTCCTCCACAGATACGCAGTATTTT
TRBJ2-6 | TRBV19 | NA | NA | CASTSGHSSGANVLTF | TGTGCCAGTACCTCCGGACACAGCTCTGGGGCCAACGTCCTGACTTTC
TRBJ2-3 | TRBV18 | TRBD2 | NA | CASSPATGTSGGADTQYF | TGTGCCAGCTCACCGGCTACCGGGACTAGCGGGGGGGCGGATACGCAGTATTTT
TRBJ2-5 | TRBV4-1 | TRBD2 | NA | CASSLSGGLAGETQYF | TGCGCCAGCAGTCTCTCAGGCGGACTAGCGGGCGAGACCCAGTACTTC
TRBJ2-3 | TRBV18 | NA | NA | CASSPGGRTDTQYF | TGTGCCAGCTCACCAGGGGGAAGGACAGATACGCAGTATTTT
TRBJ1-2 | TRBV10-2 | NA | once | CASNPTAVGYTF | TGCGCCAGCAACCCGACAGCCGTCGGCTACACCTTC
TRBJ1-4 | TRBV5-1 | NA | NA | CASSPGPPGGLNEKLFF | TGCGCCAGCAGCCCCGGGCCCCCAGGCGGATTGAATGAAAAACTGTTTTTT
TRBJ1-2 | TRBV7-9 | NA | few | CASSLWGNYGYTF | TGTGCCAGCAGCTTATGGGGGAACTATGGCTACACCTTC
TRBJ2-2 | TRBV29-1 | NA | NA | CSVNLVGLTGELFF | TGCAGCGTAAATCTCGTCGGTCTCACCGGGGAGCTGTTTTTT